Below are 27 T cell receptor beta chains sequenced from a single sample in a study of early T cells in non-severe SARS-CoV-2 infection. A single record per CDR3 protein comes from TCRdb applying MiXCR to the 5' RACE reads. The sample yields around 77,000 distinct CDR3 sequences, over 9.5% seen once. The sample in question was whole blood, obtained at baseline. The receptors here all came from an adult who was a healthcare worker with PCR-confirmed SARS-CoV-2 infection or an uninfected control (not recorded which).

This clonotype was seen many times. CDR3 nucleotides: TGTGCCAGCAAATCGGTCCCCAGACAGCGGGTGCAGTTCTTC. Its translation is CASKSVPRQRVQFF. The chain combines TRBV2 with TRBJ2-1; possibly TRBD2 for D (6 bases). CDR1 is SNHLY, CDR2 FYNNEI, per germline. The CDR3 totals 14 residues. The V and J ends lost 7 bases and 12 bases respectively, with 22 bases between them.

In nucleotides, the CDR3 is TGTGCCAGCTCAGCCTTTGGTTCACCCCTCCACTTT. Translating gives CASSAFGSPLHF. The V and J genes are TRBV18 and TRBJ1-6; D gene unclear. The germline V gene encodes CDR1 KGHSH and CDR2 LQKENI. This CDR3 contains 12 residues. Trimming removed 5 bases at V and 9 bases at J, with 8 bases between.

The DNA of the CDR3 is TGTGCCAGCAGTTTAGATCGGCACATGAACACTGAAGCTTTCTTT. This encodes CASSLDRHMNTEAFF. The chain employs TRBV27 and TRBJ1-1; D is unresolved. The CDR3 has 15 residues. Germline V gene data show CDR1 as MNHEY and CDR2 as SMNVEV (reference sequence). The ends were cut back, 2 bases at V and 0 bases at J, with 10 bases in the middle.

The table lists this clonotype with a few counts. The CDR3 is CASSLVTGKSYNEQFF. Here the CDR3 DNA reads TGCGCCAGCAGCTTGGTGACAGGAAAATCCTACAATGAGCAGTTCTTC. The J gene is TRBJ2-1, the V gene TRBV5-1; TRBD1 is a possible D gene (6 bases). Germline CDR1 is SGHRS and CDR2 is YFSETQ. Between the trimmed V and J ends, which lost 0 bases and 1 base, there was a span of 11 bases. The length of the CDR3 is 16 residues. Full variable domain (missing parts from reference TRBV5-1 and TRBJ2-1): KAGVTQTPRYLIKTRGQQVTLSCSPISGHRSVSWYQQTPGQGLQFLFEYFSETQRNKGNFPGRFSGRQFSNSRSEMNVSTLELGDSALYLCASSLVTGKSYNEQFFGPGTRLTVL.

This rearrangement joins TRBV7-3 to TRBJ2-6, with D perhaps being TRBD1 or TRBD2 (7 bases each). The CDR3 consists of 18 residues. CDR1 is SGHTA and CDR2 is FQGTGA in the germline V gene. With 5 bases removed from V and 2 bases from J, the gap between germline ends came to 19 bases. As DNA, the CDR3 is TGTGCCAGCAGCCCGTCGACAGGGAGGGTGGCTGGGGCCAACGTCCTGACTTTC. Its translation: CASSPSTGRVAGANVLTF.

This clonotype has ten or more counts. This chain links TRBV20-1 with TRBJ2-3, with 8 bases fitting TRBD2. Germline values: CDR1 DFQATT, CDR2 SNEGSKA (reference sequence). The J segment lost 5 bases and the V segment lost 3 bases, leaving 10 bases of the junction unmatched. There are 15 residues in the CDR3. As DNA, the CDR3 is TGCAGTGCTAGCCACCGGGGGGGCCATGGAGATACGCAGTATTTT. Amino acids: CSASHRGGHGDTQYF.

In its sample, this clonotype was seen many times. The rearrangement links TRBV19 to TRBJ2-3, with 8 bases identical to TRBD1. V was pared by 5 bases and J by 3 bases, with 4 bases of the junction left unmatched. CDR1 is LNHDA, CDR2 SQIVND, per germline (reference sequence). The CDR3 length is 14 residues. The CDR3 protein is CASSDRGGTDTQYF. CDR3 nucleotides: TGTGCCAGTAGTGACAGGGGCGGGACAGATACGCAGTATTTT.

This clonotype was counted between two and nine times. This sequence joins TRBV7-2 and TRBJ2-5; 12 bases are a match to TRBD2. The CDR3 is 17 residues long. V dropped 4 bases and J dropped 5; count of bases not matched to a gene: 11. Germline V lookup: CDR1 SGHTA, CDR2 FQGNSA. The DNA for the CDR3 is TGTGCCAGCAGCTCTGGACTAGCGGGGTCTTTGTCGGAGACCCAGTACTTC. This encodes CASSSGLAGSLSETQYF.

This clonotype was seen a handful of times. The chain couples TRBV6-6 to TRBJ2-5, with TRBD2 identical over 8 bases. The CDR3 is made up of 15 amino acids. The germline V gene has CDR1 MNHNY and CDR2 SVGAGI (reference sequence). J lost 2 bases, V lost 6 bases, and 8 bases had no gene match. The CDR3 loop reads CASSRSGGGQETQYF. In nucleotides, the CDR3 is TGTGCCAGCAGCCGAAGCGGGGGTGGGCAAGAGACCCAGTACTTC.

This clonotype has ten or more counts. The rearrangement links TRBV24-1 to TRBJ1-2, with 11 bases fitting TRBD1. Germline CDR1 and CDR2: KGHDR and SFDVKD. V shed 4 bases, J shed 7 bases, and the junction held 4 bases outside the gene matches. There are 14 residues in the CDR3. CDR3 in DNA: TGTGCCACCAGTGACGGACAGGGGGCGGTTGGCTACACCTTC. It specifies CATSDGQGAVGYTF.

At least ten counts were recorded for this clonotype. V usage is TRBV5-1 and J usage is TRBJ2-1, with D maybe TRBD1 (6 bases). The CDR3 has 14 residues. The V end was cut by 0 bases, the J end by 5 bases, with 9 bases between. Germline CDR1 and CDR2: SGHRS and YFSETQ. Written as DNA, the CDR3 is TGCGCCAGCAGCTTGGGGGACACCCACAATGAGCAGTTCTTC. This gives the protein CASSLGDTHNEQFF.

This clonotype came up a few times. CDR3 DNA: TGTGCCAGCAGCTCCAGTCCCAGAGGTACGGAGCAGTACTTC. Its protein is CASSSSPRGTEQYF. The rearrangement uses TRBV5-5 and TRBJ2-7; D not certain. Between the trimmed V and J ends, which lost 3 bases and 7 bases, there was a span of 17 bases. CDR1 and CDR2 (germline): SGHKS, YYEKEE (reference sequence). The CDR3 totals 14 residues.

The chain couples TRBV6-2 or TRBV6-3 to TRBJ1-1, with 7 bases that match TRBD1. V trimming: 6 bases; J trimming: 4 bases; junction bases outside the gene matches: 8. Looked up from germline, CDR1 is MNHEY and CDR2 is SVGEGT. The CDR3 has 14 residues. Here the CDR3 reads CASRAQGGTTEAFF. CDR3 coding DNA: TGTGCCAGCAGAGCCCAGGGGGGGACCACTGAAGCTTTCTTT.

Ten or more counts support this clonotype. V and J are TRBV11-2 and TRBJ2-1; D gene ambiguous. The CDR3 has 12 residues. Germline CDR1 SGHAT, CDR2 FQNNGV. Between the trimmed V and J ends, which lost 1 base and 6 bases, there was a span of 4 bases. The CDR3 bases are TGTGCCAGCAGCTTAGTAGGCAATGAGCAGTTCTTC. As protein: CASSLVGNEQFF.

The chain is built from TRBV11-2 and TRBJ1-5; no firm D call. This CDR3 has 15 residues. V lost 4 bases to trimming and J lost 0 bases, with 10 bases between them. Per germline, CDR1 SGHAT and CDR2 FQNNGV. CDR3 in amino acids: CASSSGGNSNQPQHF. The CDR3, as DNA: TGTGCCAGCAGCTCCGGAGGGAATAGCAATCAGCCCCAGCATTTT. The full variable domain, rest sourced from reference TRBV11-2 and TRBJ1-5, is EAGVAQSPRYKIIEKRQSVAFWCNPISGHATLYWYQQILGQGPKLLIQFQNNGVVDDSQLPKDRFSAERLKGVDSTLKIQPAKLEDSAVYLCASSSGGNSNQPQHFGDGTRLSIL.

This chain joins TRBV6-5 and TRBJ2-2; D may be TRBD2 (6 bases). This CDR3 spans 13 amino acids. The V gene lost 6 bases and the J gene lost 8 bases, with 13 bases spanning the gap. The germline V gene encodes CDR1 MNHEY and CDR2 SVGAGI. CDR3 amino acids: CASRPTRAGELFF. The CDR3 DNA follows: TGTGCCAGCAGGCCGACTAGAGCTGGGGAGCTGTTTTTT.

The J gene is TRBJ2-2, the V gene TRBV24-1; 12 bases fit TRBD2. J was trimmed by 0 bases and V by 3 bases; bases with no gene match: 1. Germline V CDR1 and CDR2: KGHDR, SFDVKD. This CDR3 is 17 amino acids long. The CDR3 is CATSDPSGGANTGELFF. Here the CDR3 DNA reads TGTGCCACCAGTGATCCTAGCGGGGGGGCGAACACCGGGGAGCTGTTTTTT.

The sample holds many counts of this clonotype. The rearrangement links TRBV20-1 to TRBJ1-5; maybe TRBD1 (5 bases). Trimming took 6 bases from V and 9 from J, leaving 18 bases between them. The germline CDR1 and CDR2 sequences are DFQATT and SNEGSKA (reference sequence). The CDR3 has 13 amino acids. CDR3 coding DNA: TGCAGTGCCGGGGGACGGCCCGGTCGGCCCCAGCATTTT. Protein product: CSAGGRPGRPQHF.

In its sample, this clonotype was seen a few times. CDR3 coding DNA: TGTGCCAGCACCCCCGGGGGGGGCAATGAGCAGTTCTTC. Its protein is CASTPGGGNEQFF. The chain recombines TRBV12-3 or TRBV12-4 with TRBJ2-1; 8 positions agree with TRBD2. This CDR3 is built from 13 residues. The trim removed 7 bases at V and 6 bases at J, leaving 5 bases unmatched.

This clonotype was picked up many times. The chain is built from TRBV28 and TRBJ2-1, with 9 bases that match TRBD1. There are 16 residues in the CDR3. Germline CDR1 and CDR2: MDHEN and SYDVKM. Trimming removed 5 bases from V and 2 bases from J; junction bases left unmatched: 7. The CDR3 region has the DNA TGTGCCAGCAGTCCGCCGAGACAGGGGGCCTACAATGAGCAGTTCTTC. It codes for CASSPPRQGAYNEQFF.

This clonotype appeared a few times. The V gene is TRBV4-3, the J gene TRBJ1-2; D not certain. Trimming removed 0 bases at V and 0 bases at J, with 14 bases between. The germline gives CDR1 LGHNA, CDR2 YSLEER. CDR3 length: 17 amino acids. The CDR3 nucleotides are TGCGCCAGCAGCCAAGATCGCGCCGGTTCCCCTAACTATGGCTACACCTTC. Encoded protein: CASSQDRAGSPNYGYTF.

This clonotype turned up a few times. This chain links TRBV10-3 with TRBJ2-1; perhaps TRBD1 as D (6 bases). V was cut by 0 bases and J by 5 bases, with 11 bases left in between. The V gene's germline CDR1 is ENHRY and CDR2 SYGVKD. CDR3 size: 15 residues. The CDR3 coding sequence is TGTGCCATCAGTGAGTCGACGGACAGTCACAATGAGCAGTTCTTC. This translates into CAISESTDSHNEQFF.

This clonotype was counted a few times. V is TRBV6-1 and J is TRBJ2-7; D might be TRBD2 (6 bases). CDR3 length: 15 amino acids. Germline V lookup: CDR1 MNHNS, CDR2 SASEGT. V shed 2 bases and J shed 0 bases, with 11 bases lying between them. CDR3 DNA: TGTGCCAGCAGTGAATATGGGACTTCCTCCTACGAGCAGTACTTC. It yields the protein CASSEYGTSSYEQYF.

The CDR3 region is CASSPRDGAYEQYF. Written as DNA, the CDR3 is TGTGCCAGCAGCCCCCGGGACGGCGCCTACGAGCAGTACTTC. The rearrangement uses TRBV12-3 or TRBV12-4 and TRBJ2-7; D is possibly TRBD1 or TRBD2 (5 bases each). This CDR3 has 14 amino acids. Trimming cost V 6 bases and J 2 bases, with 14 bases left between them.

In this sample, this clonotype turned up many times. CDR3: CASSLRPGLSPREETQYF. CDR3 DNA sequence: TGTGCCAGCAGCTTACGTCCAGGACTCAGCCCCCGGGAAGAGACCCAGTACTTC. The chain carries TRBV7-3 and TRBJ2-5; perhaps TRBD2 as D (5 bases). V lost 2 bases and J lost 3, with 22 bases in between. Germline CDR1 SGHTA, CDR2 FQGTGA. This CDR3 is 18 amino acids long.

There are many counts of this clonotype. The V and J genes are TRBV5-1 and TRBJ1-1; tentatively, D is TRBD1 (5 bases). The CDR3 spans 14 residues. V was clipped by 4 bases and J by 1 base, with 11 bases between them. The germline V gene has CDR1 SGHRS and CDR2 YFSETQ. CDR3 coding DNA: TGCGCCAGCAGCCTGGGACCTACGAACACTGAAGCTTTCTTT. As protein: CASSLGPTNTEAFF.

This clonotype showed up just a few times. The chain recombines TRBV7-9 with TRBJ2-1; no firm D call. Looked up from germline, CDR1 is SEHNR and CDR2 is FQNEAQ (reference sequence). This CDR3 is 12 amino acids long. V was trimmed by 5 bases and J by 8 bases, leaving 10 bases between them. The CDR3 DNA follows: TGTGCCAGCAGCCCCTATCGAGATGAGCAGTTCTTC. Its protein is CASSPYRDEQFF. The entire variable domain, with the rest obtained from reference TRBV7-9 and TRBJ2-1, is as follows: DTGVSQNPRHKITKRGQNVTFRCDPISEHNRLYWYRQTLGQGPEFLTYFQNEAQLEKSRLLSDRFSAERPKGSFSTLEIQRTEQGDSAMYLCASSPYRDEQFFGPGTRLTVL.